The clone carrying this T cell receptor beta chain came up once. Its target is unknown. The investigators sampled blood at baseline, at cycle 4 day 1, and at cycle 7 day 1. TCRdb keeps only in-frame clones here, not all; method: immunoSEQ multiplex PCR. In the table there are approximately 91,000 clones, around 85% of which are singletons. The record originates from a study of OX40 agonist ivuxolimab in advanced cancers. On the study more broadly: Patient treatment consisted of intravenous ivuxolimab administration every 2 weeks at 0.01 to 10 mg/kg. A mean age of around 66 years, range roughly 23 to 79, was recorded, and roughly 83% were male.

The ends were cut back, 0 bases at V and 0 bases at J, with 18 bases in the middle. The CDR3 consists of 19 residues. Germline assignment: CDR1 MGHRA and CDR2 YSYEKL. Overall study results and limits: Both CD4+ and CD8+ T cell populations in blood had undergone clonal expansion by week 6 at 0.1 to 3.0 mg/kg.

The chain combines TRBV4-1 with TRBJ1-3; perhaps TRBD1 as D (5 bases). The sequencing here drew on CD4+ or CD8+ T cells sorted from blood, taken in a trial of the OX40 agonist ivuxolimab. The sequence derives from an adult with an advanced solid tumor such as melanoma, head and neck, liver or kidney cancer. The CDR3 protein is CASSQDEAGKHPSGNTIYF. DNA of the CDR3: TGCGCCAGCAGCCAAGATGAGGCAGGGAAACACCCCTCTGGAAACACCATATATTTT.